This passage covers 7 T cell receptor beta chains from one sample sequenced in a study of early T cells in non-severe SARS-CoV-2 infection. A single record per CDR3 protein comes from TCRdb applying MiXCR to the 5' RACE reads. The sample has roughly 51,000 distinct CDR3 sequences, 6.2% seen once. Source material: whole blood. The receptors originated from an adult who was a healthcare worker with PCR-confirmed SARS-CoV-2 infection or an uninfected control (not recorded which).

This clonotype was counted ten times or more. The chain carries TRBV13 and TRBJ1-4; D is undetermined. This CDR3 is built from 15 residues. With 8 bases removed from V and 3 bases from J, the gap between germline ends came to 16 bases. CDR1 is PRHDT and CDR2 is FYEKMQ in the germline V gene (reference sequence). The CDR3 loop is CASGDGVRANEKLFF. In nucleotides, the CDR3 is TGTGCCAGCGGAGACGGAGTGAGGGCTAATGAAAAACTGTTTTTT.

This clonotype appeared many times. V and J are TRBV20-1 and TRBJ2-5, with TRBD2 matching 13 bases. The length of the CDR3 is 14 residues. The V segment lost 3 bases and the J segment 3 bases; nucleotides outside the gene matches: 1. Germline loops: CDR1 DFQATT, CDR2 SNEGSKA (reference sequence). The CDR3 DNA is TGCAGTGCTAGTGGACTAGCGGGGGAAGAGACCCAGTACTTC. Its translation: CSASGLAGEETQYF.

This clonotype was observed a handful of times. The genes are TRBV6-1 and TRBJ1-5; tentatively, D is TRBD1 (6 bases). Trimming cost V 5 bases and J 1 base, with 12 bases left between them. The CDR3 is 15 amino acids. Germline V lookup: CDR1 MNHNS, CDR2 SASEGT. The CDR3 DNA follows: TGTGCCAGCAGTACCAGGGGAACGAGCAATCAGCCCCAGCATTTT. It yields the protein CASSTRGTSNQPQHF.

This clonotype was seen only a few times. Here the CDR3 DNA reads TGCGCCAGCAGCCCGGGGACATCGAACACTGAAGCTTTCTTT. Encoded protein: CASSPGTSNTEAFF. The J gene is TRBJ1-1, the V gene TRBV5-1; tentative D call: TRBD1 (6 bases). V dropped 4 bases and J dropped 1 base, with 11 bases sitting between them. The CDR3 is 14 amino acids. Germline-derived CDR1 and CDR2 are SGHRS and YFSETQ.

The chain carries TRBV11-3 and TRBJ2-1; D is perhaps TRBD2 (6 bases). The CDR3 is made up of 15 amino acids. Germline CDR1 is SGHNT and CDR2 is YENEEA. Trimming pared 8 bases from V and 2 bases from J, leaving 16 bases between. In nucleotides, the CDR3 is TGTGCCAGCGGCATCGGGGGTGGCGCCTACAATGAGCAGTTCTTC. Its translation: CASGIGGGAYNEQFF.

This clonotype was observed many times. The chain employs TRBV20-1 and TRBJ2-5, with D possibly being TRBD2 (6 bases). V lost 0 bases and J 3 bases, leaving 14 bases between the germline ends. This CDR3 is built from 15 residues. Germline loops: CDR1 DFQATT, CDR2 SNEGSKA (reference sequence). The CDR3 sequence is CSARDPSGYEETQYF. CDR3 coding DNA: TGCAGTGCTAGAGATCCCAGCGGGTACGAAGAGACCCAGTACTTC.

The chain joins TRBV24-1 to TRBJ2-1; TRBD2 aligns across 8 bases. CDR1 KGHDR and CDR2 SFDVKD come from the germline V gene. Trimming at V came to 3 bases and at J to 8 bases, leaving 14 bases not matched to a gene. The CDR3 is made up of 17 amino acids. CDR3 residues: CATSDPPGAGALDEQFF. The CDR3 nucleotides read TGTGCCACCAGTGATCCCCCCGGAGCGGGGGCTTTGGATGAGCAGTTCTTC.